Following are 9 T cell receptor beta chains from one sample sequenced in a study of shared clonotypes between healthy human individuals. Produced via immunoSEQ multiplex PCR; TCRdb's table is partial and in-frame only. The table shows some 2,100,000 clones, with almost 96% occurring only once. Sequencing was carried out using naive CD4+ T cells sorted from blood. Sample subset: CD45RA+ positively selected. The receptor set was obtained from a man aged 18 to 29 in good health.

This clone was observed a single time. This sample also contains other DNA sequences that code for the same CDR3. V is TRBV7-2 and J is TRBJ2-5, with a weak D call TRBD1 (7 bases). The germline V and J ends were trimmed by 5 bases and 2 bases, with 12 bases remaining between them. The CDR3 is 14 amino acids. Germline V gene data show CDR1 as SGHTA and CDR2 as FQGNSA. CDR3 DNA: TGTGCCAGCAGCCCAGGGGGGCGGCAAGAGACCCAGTACTTC. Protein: CASSPGGRQETQYF.

The CDR3 spells CASSDSGGNSPLHF. The CDR3 bases are TGTGCCAGCAGTGACTCAGGGGGGAATTCACCCCTCCACTTT. The J gene is TRBJ1-6, the V gene TRBV6-4; weak D call: TRBD1 (6 bases). This CDR3 spans 14 amino acids. Germline V CDR1 and CDR2: MRHNA, SNTAGT. V was clipped by 0 bases and J by 7 bases, with 7 bases between them.

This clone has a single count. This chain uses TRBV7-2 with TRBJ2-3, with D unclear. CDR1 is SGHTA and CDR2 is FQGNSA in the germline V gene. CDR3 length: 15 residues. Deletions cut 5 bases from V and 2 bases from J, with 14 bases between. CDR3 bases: TGTGCCAGCAGCCAAAGGGCCCACTACACAGATACGCAGTATTTT. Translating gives CASSQRAHYTDTQYF.

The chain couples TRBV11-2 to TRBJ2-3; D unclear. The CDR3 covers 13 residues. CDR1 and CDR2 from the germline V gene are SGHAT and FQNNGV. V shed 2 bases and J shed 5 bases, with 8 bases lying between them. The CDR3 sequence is CASSLPPIDTQYF. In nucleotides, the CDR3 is TGTGCCAGCAGCTTACCCCCTATAGATACGCAGTATTTT.

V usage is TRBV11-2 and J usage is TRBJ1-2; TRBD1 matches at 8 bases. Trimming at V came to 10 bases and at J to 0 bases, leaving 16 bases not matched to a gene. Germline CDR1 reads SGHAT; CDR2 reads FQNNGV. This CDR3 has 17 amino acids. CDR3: CATAALEGRGPNYGYTF. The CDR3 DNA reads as TGTGCCACCGCAGCTCTCGAGGGCAGGGGGCCTAACTATGGCTACACCTTC.

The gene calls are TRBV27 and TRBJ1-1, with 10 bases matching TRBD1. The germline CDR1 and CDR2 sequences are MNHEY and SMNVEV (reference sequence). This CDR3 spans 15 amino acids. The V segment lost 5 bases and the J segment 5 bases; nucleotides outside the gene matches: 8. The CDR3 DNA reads TGTGCCAGCAGTGCTAGAGGACAGGGGGGAACTGAAGCTTTCTTT. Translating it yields CASSARGQGGTEAFF.

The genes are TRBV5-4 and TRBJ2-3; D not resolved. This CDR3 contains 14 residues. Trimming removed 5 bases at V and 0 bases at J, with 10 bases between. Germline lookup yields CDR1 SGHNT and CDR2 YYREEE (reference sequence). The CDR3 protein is CASRKASSTDTQYF. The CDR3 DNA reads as TGTGCCAGCAGAAAGGCCTCTAGCACAGATACGCAGTATTTT. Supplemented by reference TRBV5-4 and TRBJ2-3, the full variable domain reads ETGVTQSPTHLIKTRGQQVTLRCSSQSGHNTVSWYQQALGQGPQFIFQYYREEENGRGNFPPRFSGLQFPNYSSELNVNALELDDSALYLCASRKASSTDTQYFGPGTRLTVL.

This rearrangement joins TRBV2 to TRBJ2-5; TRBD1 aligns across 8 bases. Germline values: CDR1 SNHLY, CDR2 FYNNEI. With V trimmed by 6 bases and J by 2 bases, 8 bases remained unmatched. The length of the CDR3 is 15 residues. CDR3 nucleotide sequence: TGTGCCAGCAGAGCGGACAGGGCAGAACAAGAGACCCAGTACTTC. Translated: CASRADRAEQETQYF.

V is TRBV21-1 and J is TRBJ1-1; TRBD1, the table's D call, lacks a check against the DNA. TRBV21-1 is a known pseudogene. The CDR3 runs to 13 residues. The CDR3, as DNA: TGTGCCAGCAGACCCTACAGGGACACTGAAGCTTTCTTT. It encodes CASRPYRDTEAFF.